The next 14 T cell receptor beta chains were all read from a single sample in a study of neoadjuvant anti-PD-1 for oral cavity cancer (dated by TCRdb to 2020 to 2023). Libraries were constructed by the immunoSEQ multiplex PCR assay. TCRdb obtained this table from immuneACCESS and retained in-frame rearrangements with V and J assigned. These tables miss some clones; where compared with another copy, unresolved V genes account for less than half of the shortfall, and the remainder is unexplained. The table for this sample lists 9,500 to 15,000 clones; roughly two thirds of them were counted only once. 2.4% of the sample is in the top ten clones. The sample's time point label, decoded: after neoadjuvant nivolumab, at surgical resection. Sample: PBMCs, taken after nivolumab (anti-PD-1) treatment. The origin of the receptors is a person aged 35-79 years with oral cavity squamous cell carcinoma.

The chain joins TRBV5-1 to TRBJ1-5; 7 nucleotides line up with TRBD1. Germline CDR1 is SGHRS and CDR2 is YFSETQ. The V segment lost 0 bases and the J segment 2 bases; nucleotides outside the gene matches: 2. The CDR3 has 15 residues. CDR3 bases: TGCGCCAGCAGCTTGGGCCAGGGGGGCAATCAGCCCCAGCATTTT. Encoded protein: CASSLGQGGNQPQHF.

J is TRBJ2-7 and V is TRBV20-1; D uncertain. V lost 6 bases to trimming and J lost 4 bases, with 10 bases between them. The CDR3 contains 11 residues. CDR1 is DFQATT, CDR2 SNEGSKA, per germline (reference sequence). The CDR3 nucleotides read TGCAGTGCCGGAAAGAGTTACGAGCAGTACTTC. Its translation is CSAGKSYEQYF.

To note about this clone: The germline gene is not matched at one end of the junction; a read error may be the cause. The chain carries TRBV9 and TRBJ2-2, with D possibly TRBD1 on 5 matching bases. Germline assignment: CDR1 SGDLS and CDR2 YYNGEE. There are 14 residues in the CDR3. This CDR3 reads CVSSPRQIEGELFF. In DNA form, the CDR3 reads TGTGTCAGCAGCCCGAGACAGATAGAGGGGGAGCTGTTTTTT.

The chain is built from TRBV2 and TRBJ2-5, with a tentative D call TRBD2 (6 bases). Between the trimmed V and J ends, which lost 6 bases and 5 bases, there was a span of 22 bases. The CDR3 spans 16 residues. Per the germline V gene, CDR1 is SNHLY and CDR2 is FYNNEI. The CDR3 coding sequence is TGTGCCAGCAGACGGACGGCTAGCGCCGTCGGGGAGACCCAGTACTTC. Protein: CASRRTASAVGETQYF.

The genes are TRBV5-1 and TRBJ2-2; D is uncertain. This CDR3 is 15 amino acids long. Per germline, CDR1 SGHRS and CDR2 YFSETQ. V shed 4 bases and J shed 4 bases, with 14 bases lying between them. The CDR3 nucleotides read TGCGCCAGCAGCCTCGACCCCCCCGGCACCGGGGAGCTGTTTTTT. It specifies CASSLDPPGTGELFF.

The chain links TRBV5-4 to TRBJ1-1; 8 nucleotides line up with TRBD1. J lost 7 bases, V lost 3 bases, and 8 bases had no gene match. Germline CDR1 SGHNT, CDR2 YYREEE (reference sequence). The CDR3 length is 14 residues. In nucleotides, the CDR3 is TGTGCCAGCAGCTCCGGACAGGGCCTCCTTGAAGCTTTCTTT. As protein: CASSSGQGLLEAFF.

This clone has only one observation. The chain carries TRBV19 and TRBJ2-7; tentative D call: TRBD2 (6 bases). The V end was cut by 8 bases, the J end by 0 bases, with 11 bases between. Germline values: CDR1 LNHDA, CDR2 SQIVND (reference sequence). The CDR3 runs 13 residues. Here the CDR3 DNA reads TGTGCCAGTTCTGGGGGGAGCTCCTACGAGCAGTACTTC. Protein sequence: CASSGGSSYEQYF.

The rearrangement uses TRBV2 and TRBJ2-7; D unresolved. V gave up 10 bases and J gave up 12 bases, with 16 bases separating them. CDR1 and CDR2 (germline): SNHLY, FYNNEI. This CDR3 comprises 10 residues. The CDR3 DNA is TGTGCCATCTCCTTCAGTACTCTGTACTTC. Translated: CAISFSTLYF.

The J gene is TRBJ2-7, the V gene TRBV2, with 12 nucleotides matching TRBD1. CDR3 length equals 14 residues. CDR1 is SNHLY, CDR2 FYNNEI, per germline. V lost 6 bases and J lost 4; bases outside the gene matches: 4. The CDR3 nucleotides read TGTGCCAGCAGACCGGGACAGGGGGCTTACGAGCAGTACTTC. It encodes CASRPGQGAYEQYF.

The gene calls are TRBV7-8 and TRBJ1-5; 8 positions agree with TRBD1. J lost 4 bases, V lost 7 bases, and 9 bases had no gene match. The CDR3 spans 15 residues. Germline CDR1 and CDR2: SGHVS and FQNEAQ. DNA for the CDR3: TGTGCCAGCACCCCTACAGGGGGGGCAAATCAGCCCCAGCATTTT. It is translated as CASTPTGGANQPQHF.

The CDR3, as DNA: TGTGCCAGCAGTGCGGACAAGAACACCGGGGAGCTGTTTTTT. It codes for CASSADKNTGELFF. The J gene is TRBJ2-2, the V gene TRBV2; maybe TRBD1 (5 bases). V shed 4 bases and J shed 1 base, with 7 bases lying between them. The CDR3 sequence is 14 residues long. Germline V gene data show CDR1 as SNHLY and CDR2 as FYNNEI.

This clone was seen a single time. The chain combines TRBV19 with TRBJ1-2; maybe TRBD1 (6 bases). This CDR3 has 15 residues. V lost 6 bases and J lost 4, with 18 bases in between. The V gene's germline CDR1 is LNHDA and CDR2 SQIVND (reference sequence). The CDR3 coding sequence is TGTGCCAGTAGGGACCAGGGTACAGGGTCCTATGGCTACACCTTC. Protein: CASRDQGTGSYGYTF.

CDR3 amino acids: CASSVVGASSYNEQFF. As DNA, the CDR3 is TGTGCCAGCAGCGTAGTCGGGGCCAGCTCCTACAATGAGCAGTTCTTC. V and J are TRBV9 and TRBJ2-1; TRBD1 or TRBD2 may be the D gene (5 bases each). The germline V gene has CDR1 SGDLS and CDR2 YYNGEE. The V end lost 0 bases, the J end lost 0 bases, and 10 bases lay between the germline ends. The CDR3 totals 16 residues.

In its sample, this clone was seen once. The chain employs TRBV4-1 and TRBJ1-2; TRBD1 agrees at 10 bases. The V segment lost 5 bases and the J segment 4 bases; nucleotides outside the gene matches: 10. The CDR3 is made up of 16 amino acids. From germline, CDR1 is MGHRA and CDR2 YSYEKL. CDR3: CASSKPGTGDPYGYTF. The CDR3, as DNA: TGCGCCAGCAGCAAACCCGGGACAGGGGATCCCTATGGCTACACCTTC.